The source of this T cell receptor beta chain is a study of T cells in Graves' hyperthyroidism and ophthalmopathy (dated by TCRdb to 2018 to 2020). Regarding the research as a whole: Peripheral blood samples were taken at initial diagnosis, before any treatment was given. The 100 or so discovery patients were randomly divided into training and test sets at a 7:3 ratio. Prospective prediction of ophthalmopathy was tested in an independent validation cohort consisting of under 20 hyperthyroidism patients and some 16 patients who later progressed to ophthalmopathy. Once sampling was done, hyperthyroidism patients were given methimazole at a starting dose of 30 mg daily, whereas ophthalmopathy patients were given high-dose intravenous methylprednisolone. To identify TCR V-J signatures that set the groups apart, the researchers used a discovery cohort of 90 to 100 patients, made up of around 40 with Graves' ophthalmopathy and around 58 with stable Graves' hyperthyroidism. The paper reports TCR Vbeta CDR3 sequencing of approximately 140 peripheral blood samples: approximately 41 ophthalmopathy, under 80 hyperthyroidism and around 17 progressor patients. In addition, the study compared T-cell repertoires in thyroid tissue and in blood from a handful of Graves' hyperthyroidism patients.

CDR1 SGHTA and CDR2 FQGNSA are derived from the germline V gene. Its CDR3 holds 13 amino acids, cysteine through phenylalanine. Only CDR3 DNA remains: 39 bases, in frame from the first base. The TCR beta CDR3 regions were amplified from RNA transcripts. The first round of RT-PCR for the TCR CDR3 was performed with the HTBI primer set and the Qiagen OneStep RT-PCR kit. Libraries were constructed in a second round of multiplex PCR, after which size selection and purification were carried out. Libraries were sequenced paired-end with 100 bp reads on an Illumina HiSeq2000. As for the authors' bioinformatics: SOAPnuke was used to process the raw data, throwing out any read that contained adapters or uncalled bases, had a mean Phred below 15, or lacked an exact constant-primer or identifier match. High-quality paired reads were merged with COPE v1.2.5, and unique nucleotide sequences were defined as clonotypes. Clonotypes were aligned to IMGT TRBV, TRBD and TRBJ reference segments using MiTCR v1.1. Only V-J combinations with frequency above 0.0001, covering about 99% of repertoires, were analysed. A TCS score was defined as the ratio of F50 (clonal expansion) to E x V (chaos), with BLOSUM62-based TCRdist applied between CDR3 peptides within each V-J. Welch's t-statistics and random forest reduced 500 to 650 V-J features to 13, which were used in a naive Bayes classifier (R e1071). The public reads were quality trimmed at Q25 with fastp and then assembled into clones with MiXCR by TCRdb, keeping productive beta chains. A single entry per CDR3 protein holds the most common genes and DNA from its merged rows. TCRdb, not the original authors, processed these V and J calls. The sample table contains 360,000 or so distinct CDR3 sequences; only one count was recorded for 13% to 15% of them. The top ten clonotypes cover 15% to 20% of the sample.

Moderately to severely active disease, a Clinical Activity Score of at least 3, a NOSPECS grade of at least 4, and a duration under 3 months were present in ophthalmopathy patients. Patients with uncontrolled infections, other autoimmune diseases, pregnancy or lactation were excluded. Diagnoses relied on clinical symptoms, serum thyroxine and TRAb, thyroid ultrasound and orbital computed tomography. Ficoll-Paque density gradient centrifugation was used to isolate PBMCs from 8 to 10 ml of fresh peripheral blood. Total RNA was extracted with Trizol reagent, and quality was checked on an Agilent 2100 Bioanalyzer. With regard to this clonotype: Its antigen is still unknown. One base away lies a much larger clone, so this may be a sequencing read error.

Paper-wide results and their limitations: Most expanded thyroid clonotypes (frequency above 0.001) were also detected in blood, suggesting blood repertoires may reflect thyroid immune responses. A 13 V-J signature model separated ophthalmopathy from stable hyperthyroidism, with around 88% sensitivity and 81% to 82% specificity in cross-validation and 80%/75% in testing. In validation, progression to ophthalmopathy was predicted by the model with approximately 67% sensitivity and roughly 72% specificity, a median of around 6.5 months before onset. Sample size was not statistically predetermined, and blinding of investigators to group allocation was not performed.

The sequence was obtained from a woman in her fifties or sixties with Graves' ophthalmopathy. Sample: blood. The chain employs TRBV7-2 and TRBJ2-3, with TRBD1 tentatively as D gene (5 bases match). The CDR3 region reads CASSYVLTDTRYF. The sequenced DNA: TGTGCCAGCAGCTACGTTCTGACAGATACGCGGTATTTT.